Below are 21 T cell receptor beta chains sequenced from a single sample in a study of tumor-infiltrating lymphocytes in primary liver carcinoma. In addition to blood RNA drawn from unsorted whole blood, germline DNA was extracted. The authors made TCR beta cDNA from around 500 ng total RNA with a constant-region primer. Slightly modified ARM-PCR, run as three nested multiplex PCR rounds, produced the TCR beta libraries. The study ran its first two PCR rounds for nine to ten cycles each, using TRBV1-TRBV30 forward primers and a C-beta reverse primer. TCRdb reprocessed the multiplex PCR reads via MiXCR and lists one record per CDR3 protein. The sample consists of 320,000 or so distinct CDR3 sequences, less than 75% of them appearing once. The sequenced material came from peripheral blood. The receptors here all came from a man between 35 and 55 years old with primary liver carcinoma and hepatitis B virus infection.

This clonotype has a count of ten or more. The CDR3 loop reads CASSLPGQMNTEAFF. The CDR3 DNA is TGTGCCAGCAGTTTACCGGGACAGATGAACACTGAAGCTTTCTTT. The chain recombines TRBV28 with TRBJ1-1; 7 nucleotides line up with TRBD1. V lost 2 bases and J lost 0; bases outside the gene matches: 3. Germline V gene data show CDR1 as MDHEN and CDR2 as SYDVKM. There are 15 residues in the CDR3. The whole variable domain, remainder taken from reference TRBV28 and TRBJ1-1, is DVKVTQSSRYLVKRTGEKVFLECVQDMDHENMFWYRQDPGLGLRLIYFSYDVKMKEKGDIPEGYSVSREKKERFSLILESASTNQTSMYLCASSLPGQMNTEAFFGQGTRLTVV.

With respect to this clonotype: The junction departs from the called germline gene at one end, perhaps through a read error. The rearrangement joins TRBV28 to TRBJ1-5; TRBD1 might be the D (6 bases). CDR1 MDHEN and CDR2 SYDVKM come from the germline V gene. The CDR3 has 14 residues. The CDR3 spells CASTLRSGVRPQHF. CDR3 DNA: TGTGCCAGCACTTTAAGATCAGGGGTGCGGCCCCAGCATTTT. Drawing the rest from reference TRBV28 and TRBJ1-5, the complete variable domain is DVKVTQSSRYLVKRTGEKVFLECVQDMDHENMFWYRQDPGLGLRLIYFSYDVKMKEKGDIPEGYSVSREKKERFSLILESASTNQTSMYLCASTLRSGVRPQHFGDGTRLSIL.

This clonotype was observed once. The chain recombines TRBV5-1 with TRBJ2-2; D is perhaps TRBD1 or TRBD2 (5 bases each). With 4 bases removed from V and 7 bases from J, the gap between germline ends came to 14 bases. The germline V gene encodes CDR1 SGHRS and CDR2 YFSETQ. This CDR3 has 14 amino acids. CDR3 DNA sequence: TGCGCCAGCAGCCGGGACCTCCTGTTCGGGGAGCTGTTTTTT. Its protein product is CASSRDLLFGELFF.

On this clonotype itself: A much larger clone differs from this one at a single base, so this may be a read error. The V gene is TRBV6-1, the J gene TRBJ1-2, with 9 nucleotides matching TRBD1. The CDR3 has 14 amino acids. Germline-derived CDR1 and CDR2 are MNHNS and SASEGT. CDR3 residues: CASNRGPVYYVYTF. CDR3 nucleotides: TGTGCCAGCAACAGGGGGCCAGTTTACTATGTCTACACCTTC.

V gene TRBV11-2 combines with J gene TRBJ2-5; 14 bases are a match to TRBD2. There are 17 residues in the CDR3. The germline V gene encodes CDR1 SGHAT and CDR2 FQNNGV. The CDR3 coding sequence is TGTGTCAGGAGCCCCGGGACTAGCGGGGGATACGGGGAGACCCAGTACTTC. Translating gives CVRSPGTSGGYGETQYF. The complete variable domain, with remaining parts taken from reference TRBV11-2 and TRBJ2-5, reads EAGVAQSPRYKIIEKRQSVAFWCNPISGHATLYWYQQILGQGPKLLIQFQNNGVVDDSQLPKDRFSAERLKGVDSTLKIQPAKLEDSAVYLCVRSPGTSGGYGETQYFGPGTRLLVL.

This chain joins TRBV5-6 and TRBJ2-2, with 11 bases fitting TRBD2. Per the germline V gene, CDR1 is SGHDT and CDR2 is YYEEEE. With V trimmed by 3 bases and J by 4 bases, 8 bases remained unmatched. The CDR3 contains 17 residues. The CDR3 is CASSSITSGRSTGELFF. Written as DNA, the CDR3 is TGTGCCAGCAGCTCCATAACTAGCGGGAGAAGCACCGGGGAGCTGTTTTTT.

This clonotype appeared a single time. A much larger clone sits a single nucleotide away, making a read error possible. This chain connects TRBV4-3 to TRBJ1-1; D uncertain. Trimming removed 4 bases from V and 1 base from J, with 13 bases in between. Germline CDR1 reads LGHNA; CDR2 reads YSLEER. The CDR3 length is 15 residues. The CDR3 region has the DNA TGCGCCAGCAGCCCGGGATCCCGAGAGAACACTGAAGCTTTCTTT. Translating gives CASSPGSRENTEAFF.

There are many counts of this clonotype. This chain connects TRBV10-3 to TRBJ2-2; a weak D match, TRBD1 (5 bases). The CDR3 has 13 amino acids. The V gene's germline CDR1 is ENHRY and CDR2 SYGVKD. Trimming stripped 5 bases from V and 3 bases from J, with 7 bases between. The CDR3 sequence is CAISKGDTGELFF. In DNA, the CDR3 is TGTGCCATCAGTAAAGGGGACACCGGGGAGCTGTTTTTT.

Notes on this clonotype: One junction end does not reproduce the germline sequence, and a read error may be involved. CDR3 protein: CASSLARVSSDTQYF. The CDR3 coding sequence is TGTGCCAGCAGCTTAGCACGGGTTAGCTCAGATACACAGTATTTT. The chain is built from TRBV11-2 and TRBJ2-3, with D uncertain. CDR3 length: 15 amino acids. CDR1 SGHAT and CDR2 FQNNGV come from the germline V gene.

The gene calls are TRBV29-1 and TRBJ2-5; 7 nucleotides line up with TRBD2. V was pared by 6 bases and J by 5 bases, with 9 bases of the junction left unmatched. This CDR3 is 13 amino acids long. Germline values: CDR1 SQVTM, CDR2 ANQGSEA. Written as DNA, the CDR3 is TGCAGCGTAATGGGGGGGAGGCGGGAGACCCAGTACTTC. Translating it yields CSVMGGRRETQYF.

About this clonotype: One base away lies a much larger clone, so this may be a sequencing read error. The V and J genes are TRBV4-1 and TRBJ2-2; D might be TRBD2 (6 bases). Germline V gene data show CDR1 as MGHRA and CDR2 as YSYEKL. The CDR3 has 14 amino acids. The CDR3 nucleotides are TGCACCAGCAGCGGGCGGGGAAATGCCGGGGAGCTGTTTTTT. Translation gives CTSSGRGNAGELFF.

This clonotype has a single count. Its ends do not fully match the called genes, so a read error is possible. The V gene is TRBV10-3, the J gene TRBJ2-1; D may be TRBD1 (6 bases). Per the germline V gene, CDR1 is ENHRY and CDR2 is SYGVKD. The CDR3 length is 14 residues. The CDR3 coding sequence is TGTGCCATCAGTGAGTCGGGGGCTCCCAATGAGCAGATCTTC. This sequence encodes CAISESGAPNEQIF.

As regards this clonotype: The conserved phenylalanine or tryptophan normally closing the CDR3 is absent here, so this likely arose from a read error. The gene calls are TRBV11-2 and TRBJ2-3; D unclear. CDR3 size: 13 residues. CDR1 SGHAT and CDR2 FQNNGV come from the germline V gene. Trimming cost V 5 bases and J 5 bases, with 11 bases left between them. The DNA of the CDR3 is TGTGCCAGCAGCCCCGCCCTCGGAGATACGCAGTATTAT. This encodes CASSPALGDTQYY.

This clonotype was detected only a few times. An end of the junction does not agree with germline; a read error may underlie this. The rearrangement links TRBV6-5 to TRBJ2-7, with TRBD1 matching over 8 bases. The CDR3 is 16 residues long. CDR1 is MNHEY, CDR2 SVGAGI, per germline. For the CDR3, the DNA is TGTACCAGCAGTTACTCGATCGATCAGGGGGCATACGAGCAGTACTTC. Translating gives CTSSYSIDQGAYEQYF.

In the case of this clonotype: An end of the junction does not agree with germline; a read error may underlie this. The chain is built from TRBV6-6 and TRBJ2-1, with D possibly called TRBD1 or TRBD2 (5 bases each). Germline values: CDR1 MNHNY, CDR2 SVGAGI (reference sequence). The CDR3 runs 14 residues. The CDR3 protein is CASSYGTAGNEQFF. For the CDR3, the DNA is TGTGCCAGTAGTTACGGGACGGCAGGCAATGAGCAGTTCTTC.

This clonotype was counted only a few times. V usage is TRBV28 and J usage is TRBJ1-1; no reliable D call. Germline values: CDR1 MDHEN, CDR2 SYDVKM. The length of the CDR3 is 12 residues. Trimming removed 10 bases from V and 1 base from J, with 10 bases in between. Here the CDR3 reads CAISAGNTEAFF. The CDR3 nucleotides read TGTGCCATTTCGGCAGGGAACACTGAAGCTTTCTTT. The full variable domain, rest sourced from reference TRBV28 and TRBJ1-1, is DVKVTQSSRYLVKRTGEKVFLECVQDMDHENMFWYRQDPGLGLRLIYFSYDVKMKEKGDIPEGYSVSREKKERFSLILESASTNQTSMYLCAISAGNTEAFFGQGTRLTVV.

The rearrangement links TRBV2 to TRBJ2-7; 7 nucleotides line up with TRBD1. With 6 bases clipped from V and 3 bases from J, the junction kept 14 bases outside the gene matches. This CDR3 is 16 amino acids long. The germline CDR1 and CDR2 sequences are SNHLY and FYNNEI. The CDR3 is CASSPIPGTVFYEQYF. The DNA of the CDR3 is TGTGCCAGCAGCCCCATCCCCGGGACAGTGTTCTACGAGCAGTACTTC.

The chain uses TRBV5-1 and TRBJ2-5, with no clear D. The V gene's germline CDR1 is SGHRS and CDR2 YFSETQ. V dropped 2 bases and J dropped 2 bases, with 13 bases sitting between them. The CDR3 is made up of 15 amino acids. The CDR3 loop reads CASSLGARAQETQYF. As DNA, the CDR3 is TGCGCCAGCAGCTTAGGTGCCAGAGCTCAAGAGACCCAGTACTTC.

This clonotype was counted between two and nine times. This rearrangement joins TRBV5-1 to TRBJ2-7; tentatively, D is TRBD1 or TRBD2 (5 bases each). This CDR3 has 14 amino acids. V dropped 0 bases and J dropped 11 bases, with 18 bases sitting between them. CDR1 and CDR2 (germline): SGHRS, YFSETQ. The CDR3 loop reads CASSLGGSWESEYF. Here the CDR3 DNA reads TGCGCCAGCAGCTTGGGGGGCAGTTGGGAGTCTGAGTACTTC.

This clonotype has at least ten counts. The chain carries TRBV6-5 and TRBJ2-7; tentative D call: TRBD2 (5 bases). V lost 2 bases, J lost 2 bases, and 13 bases lay in between. The CDR3 is 15 amino acids. Germline V gene lookup returns CDR1 MNHEY and CDR2 SVGAGI. CDR3 nucleotide sequence: TGTGCCAGCAGTTACCTGGGAGAGGGCACCTACGAGCAGTACTTC. Its translation: CASSYLGEGTYEQYF.

As regards this clonotype: At one of its ends the junction is not consistent with the germline gene, which may arise from a read error. The rearrangement joins TRBV11-2 to TRBJ2-7; no reliable D call. Germline values: CDR1 SGHAT, CDR2 FQNNGV. The CDR3 runs 13 residues. This CDR3 is CASSSRSTYEQYF. The CDR3 nucleotides are TGTGCCAGTAGCTCACGGAGTACCTACGAGCAGTACTTC.